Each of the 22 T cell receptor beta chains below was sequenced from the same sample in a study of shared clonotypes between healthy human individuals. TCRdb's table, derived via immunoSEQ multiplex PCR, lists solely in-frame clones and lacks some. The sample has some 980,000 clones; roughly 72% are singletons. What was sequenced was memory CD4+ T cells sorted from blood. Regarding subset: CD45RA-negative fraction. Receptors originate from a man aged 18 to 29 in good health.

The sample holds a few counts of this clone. CDR3 in DNA: TGTGCCATCGGAACAGACTATTACGAGCAGTACTTC. It translates to CAIGTDYYEQYF. The gene calls are TRBV10-3 and TRBJ2-7; possible D gene TRBD2, 5 bases. Germline V gene data show CDR1 as ENHRY and CDR2 as SYGVKD. V was trimmed by 8 bases and J by 4 bases, leaving 12 bases between them. CDR3 length: 12 amino acids.

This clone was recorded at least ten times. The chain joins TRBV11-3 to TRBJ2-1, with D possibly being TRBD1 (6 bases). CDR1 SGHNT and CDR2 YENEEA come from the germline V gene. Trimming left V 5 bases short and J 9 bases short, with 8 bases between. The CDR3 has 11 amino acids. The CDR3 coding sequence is TGTGCCAGCAGCGGGGGCGTTGAGCAGTTCTTC. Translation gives CASSGGVEQFF.

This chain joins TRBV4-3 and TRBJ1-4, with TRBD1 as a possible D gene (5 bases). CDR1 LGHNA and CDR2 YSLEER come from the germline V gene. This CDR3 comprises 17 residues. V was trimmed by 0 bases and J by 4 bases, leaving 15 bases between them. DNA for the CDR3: TGCGCCAGCAGCCAAGATGACTCCCGACAGTTTAATGAAAAACTGTTTTTT. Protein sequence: CASSQDDSRQFNEKLFF.

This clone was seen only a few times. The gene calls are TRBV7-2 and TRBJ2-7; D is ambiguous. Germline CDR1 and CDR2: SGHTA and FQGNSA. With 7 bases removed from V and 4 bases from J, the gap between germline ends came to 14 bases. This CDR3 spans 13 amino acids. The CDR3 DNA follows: TGTGCCAGCACCGAGACCTGGGATTACGAGCAGTACTTC. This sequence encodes CASTETWDYEQYF.

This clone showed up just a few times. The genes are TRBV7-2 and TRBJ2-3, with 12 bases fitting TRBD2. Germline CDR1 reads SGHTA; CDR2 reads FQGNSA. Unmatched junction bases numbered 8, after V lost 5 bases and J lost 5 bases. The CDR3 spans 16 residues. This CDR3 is CASSARLAGAIDTQYF. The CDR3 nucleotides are TGTGCCAGCAGCGCCCGACTAGCGGGGGCCATAGATACGCAGTATTTT.

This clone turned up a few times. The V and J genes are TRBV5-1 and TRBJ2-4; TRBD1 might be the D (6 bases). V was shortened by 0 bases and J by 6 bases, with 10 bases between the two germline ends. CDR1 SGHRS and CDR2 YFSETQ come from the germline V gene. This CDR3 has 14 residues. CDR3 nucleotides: TGCGCCAGCAGCTTGGACAGGGATGGAAACATTCAGTACTTC. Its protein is CASSLDRDGNIQYF.

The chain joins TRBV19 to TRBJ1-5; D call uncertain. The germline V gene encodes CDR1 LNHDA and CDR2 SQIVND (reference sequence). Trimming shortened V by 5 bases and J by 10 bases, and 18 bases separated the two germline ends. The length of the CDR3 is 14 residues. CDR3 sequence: CASSHGGGSQPQHF. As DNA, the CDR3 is TGTGCCAGTAGTCACGGCGGCGGATCACAACCCCAGCATTTT.

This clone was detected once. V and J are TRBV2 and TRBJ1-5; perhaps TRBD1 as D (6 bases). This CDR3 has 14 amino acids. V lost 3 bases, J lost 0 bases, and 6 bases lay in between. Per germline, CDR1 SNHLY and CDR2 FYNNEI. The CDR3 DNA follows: TGTGCCAGCAGTGAGGGACATAGCAATCAGCCCCAGCATTTT. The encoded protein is CASSEGHSNQPQHF.

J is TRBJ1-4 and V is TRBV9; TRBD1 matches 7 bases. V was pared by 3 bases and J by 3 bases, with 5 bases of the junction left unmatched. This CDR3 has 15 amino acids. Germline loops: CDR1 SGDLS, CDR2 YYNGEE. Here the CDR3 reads CASSDRQGPNEKLFF. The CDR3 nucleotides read TGTGCCAGCAGCGATCGACAGGGTCCTAATGAAAAACTGTTTTTT.

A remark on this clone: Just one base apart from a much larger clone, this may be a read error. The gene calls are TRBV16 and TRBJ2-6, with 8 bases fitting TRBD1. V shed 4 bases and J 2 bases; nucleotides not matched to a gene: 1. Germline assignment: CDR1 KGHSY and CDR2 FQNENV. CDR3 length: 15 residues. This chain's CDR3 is CASSPDRAGANVLTF. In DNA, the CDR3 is TGTGCCAGCAGCCCGGACAGGGCTGGGGCCAACGTCCTGACTTTC. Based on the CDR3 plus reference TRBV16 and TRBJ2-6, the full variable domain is GEEVAQTPKHLVRGEGQKAKLYCAPIKGHSYVFWYQQVLKNEFKFLISFQNENVFDETGMPKERFSAKCLPNSPCSLEIQATKLEDSAVYFCASSPDRAGANVLTFGAGSRLTVL.

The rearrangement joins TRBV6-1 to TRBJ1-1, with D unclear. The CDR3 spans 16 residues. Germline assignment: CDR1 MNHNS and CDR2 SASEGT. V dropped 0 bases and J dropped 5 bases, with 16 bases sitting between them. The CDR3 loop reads CASSEALRKGITEAFF. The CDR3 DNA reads TGTGCCAGCAGTGAAGCGCTTCGGAAAGGGATTACTGAAGCTTTCTTT.

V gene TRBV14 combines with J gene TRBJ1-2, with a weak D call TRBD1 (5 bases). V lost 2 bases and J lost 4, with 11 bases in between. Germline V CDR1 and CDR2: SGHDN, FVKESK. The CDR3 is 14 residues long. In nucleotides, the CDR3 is TGTGCCAGCAGCCAACGGGACCCTTCCTATGGCTACACCTTC. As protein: CASSQRDPSYGYTF.

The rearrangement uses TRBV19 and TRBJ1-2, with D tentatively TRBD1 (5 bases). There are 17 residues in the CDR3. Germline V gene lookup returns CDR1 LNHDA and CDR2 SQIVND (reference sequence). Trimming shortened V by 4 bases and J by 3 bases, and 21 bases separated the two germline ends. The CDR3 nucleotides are TGTGCCAGTAGTACCACGGGGATAGGGGAGGGTGACTATGGCTACACCTTC. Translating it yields CASSTTGIGEGDYGYTF.

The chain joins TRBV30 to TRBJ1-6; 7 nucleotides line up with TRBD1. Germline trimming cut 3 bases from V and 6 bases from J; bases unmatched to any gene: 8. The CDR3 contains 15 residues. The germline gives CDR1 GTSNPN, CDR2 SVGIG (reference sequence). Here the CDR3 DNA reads TGTGCCTGGAGCGGACAGGTGTTTTTTAATTCACCCCTCCACTTT. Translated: CAWSGQVFFNSPLHF.

The CDR3 here is CASRYRDSKSTDTQYF. The CDR3 DNA sequence: TGTGCCAGCAGGTATCGGGACAGTAAAAGCACAGATACGCAGTATTTT. This chain joins TRBV2 and TRBJ2-3; TRBD1 agrees at 7 bases. Trimming took 6 bases from V and 0 from J; bases not matched to a gene: 9. The CDR3 is 16 residues long. Germline assignment: CDR1 SNHLY and CDR2 FYNNEI. Full variable domain (remainder filled in from reference TRBV2 and TRBJ2-3): EPEVTQTPSHQVTQMGQEVILRCVPISNHLYFYWYRQILGQKVEFLVSFYNNEISEKSEIFDDQFSVERPDGSNFTLKIRSTKLEDSAMYFCASRYRDSKSTDTQYFGPGTRLTVL.

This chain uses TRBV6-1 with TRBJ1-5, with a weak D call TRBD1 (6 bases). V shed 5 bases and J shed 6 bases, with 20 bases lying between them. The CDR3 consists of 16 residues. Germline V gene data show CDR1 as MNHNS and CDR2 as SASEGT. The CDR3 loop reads CASSQGTRGVGQPQHF. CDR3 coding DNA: TGTGCCAGCAGTCAAGGAACCAGGGGAGTCGGTCAGCCCCAGCATTTT.

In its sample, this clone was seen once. The CDR3 nucleotides read TGCGCCAGCAGCCAAGTCGGGGAAACTTATAGCAATCAGCCCCAGCATTTT. It yields the protein CASSQVGETYSNQPQHF. The chain is built from TRBV4-1 and TRBJ1-5; no reliable D call. This CDR3 region has 17 residues. The V end lost 1 base, the J end lost 0 bases, and 13 bases lay between the germline ends. The germline gives CDR1 MGHRA, CDR2 YSYEKL.

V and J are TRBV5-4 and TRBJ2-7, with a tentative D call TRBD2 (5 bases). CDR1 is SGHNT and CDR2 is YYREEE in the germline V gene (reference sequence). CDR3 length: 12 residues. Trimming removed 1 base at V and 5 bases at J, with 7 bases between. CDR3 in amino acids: CASSLWRNEQYF. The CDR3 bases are TGTGCCAGCAGCTTGTGGAGGAACGAGCAGTACTTC.

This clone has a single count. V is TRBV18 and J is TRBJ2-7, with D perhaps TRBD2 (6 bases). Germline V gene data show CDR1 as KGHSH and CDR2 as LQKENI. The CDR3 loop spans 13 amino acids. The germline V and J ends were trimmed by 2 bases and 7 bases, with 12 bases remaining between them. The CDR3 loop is CASSPVAVGEQYF. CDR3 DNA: TGTGCCAGCTCACCAGTAGCGGTGGGAGAGCAGTACTTC.

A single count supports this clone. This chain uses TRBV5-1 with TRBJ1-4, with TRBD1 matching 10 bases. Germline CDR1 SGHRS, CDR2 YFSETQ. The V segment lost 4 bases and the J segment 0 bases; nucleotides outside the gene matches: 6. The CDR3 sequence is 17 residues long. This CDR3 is CASSIYGTGATNEKLFF. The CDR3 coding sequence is TGCGCCAGCAGCATTTACGGGACAGGGGCAACTAATGAAAAACTGTTTTTT.

The CDR3 DNA sequence: TGCAGCGTTGGGGAGGGAAGCCCCGAGGAGCTGTTTTTT. Its translation is CSVGEGSPEELFF. The chain has TRBV29-1 and TRBJ2-2; the match to TRBD2 covers 7 bases. The length of the CDR3 is 13 residues. CDR1 SQVTM and CDR2 ANQGSEA come from the germline V gene. The V gene end was trimmed by 4 bases and the J gene end by 10 bases; junction bases not matched to a gene: 9.

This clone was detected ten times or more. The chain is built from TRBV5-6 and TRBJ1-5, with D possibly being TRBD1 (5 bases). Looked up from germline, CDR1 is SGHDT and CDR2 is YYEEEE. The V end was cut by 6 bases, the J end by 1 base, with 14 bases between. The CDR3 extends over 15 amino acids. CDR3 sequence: CASNYRGMSNQPQHF. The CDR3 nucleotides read TGTGCCAGCAACTATCGGGGGATGAGCAATCAGCCCCAGCATTTT.